The present T cell receptor beta chain was sequenced within a study of T cell responses to AZD1222 COVID-19 vaccine. Looking at the study overall: Pooling was applied to second doses at about 4 or about 12 weeks.

This CDR3 has 14 residues. Germline-derived CDR1 and CDR2 are SQVTM and ANQGSEA. V was shortened by 6 bases and J by 1 base, with 15 bases between the two germline ends. Assay used: immunoSEQ multiplex PCR; TCRdb lists only in-frame clones, some missing. The sample shows 90,000 to 150,000 clones, roughly 88% of them seen only once. The clonotype was recovered from an adult in good health. Material: peripheral blood, obtained on day 0 of AZD1222 vaccination. The chain recombines TRBV29-1 with TRBJ1-1; a weak D match, TRBD1 (5 bases). The CDR3 coding sequence is TGCAGCGTGGTAGTTTGGGGGAGGAACACTGAAGCTTTCTTT. It yields the protein CSVVVWGRNTEAFF.